The text below deals with one T cell receptor beta chain. The CDR3 covers 15 residues. Germline values: CDR1 SGHAT, CDR2 FQDESV (reference sequence). For each CDR3 protein, TCRdb gives one entry from its re-call of the 5' RACE reads, without DNA. Its listing shows about 550,000 distinct CDR3 sequences. The source of the sample is a study of T cells expressing NK-cell markers. The chain carries TRBV11-1 and TRBJ2-7. The TCR comes from a man between 18 and 29 years old in good health. Material: blood T cells: a sorted CD56 or NKG2C T cell subset, CD4+ or CD8+ T cells, or bulk PBMC T cells (not recorded which). CDR3 sequence: CASSFSEGTPYEQYF.